This T cell receptor beta chain was captured in a study of OX40 agonist ivuxolimab in advanced cancers. About the study: The study treated patients with ivuxolimab, an agonistic anti-OX40 (CD134) antibody. Head and neck, renal cell, melanoma or hepatocellular carcinoma were the cancers that dose-escalation patients had. Checkpoint inhibitors had been given previously to 40% of patients.

Profiled with immunoSEQ multiplex PCR; TCRdb holds only in-frame clones, not every one. Found here are roughly 70,000 clones, 87% of them singletons; the top ten hold 2%. V shed 5 bases and J 0 bases; nucleotides not matched to a gene: 8. This CDR3 region has 18 residues. Germline-derived CDR1 and CDR2 are LGHNT and FRNRAP. The specimen comprised CD4+ or CD8+ T cells sorted from blood, sampled in a trial of the OX40 agonist ivuxolimab. The V gene is TRBV12-5, the J gene TRBJ2-5, with 14 bases matching TRBD2. The source of this sequence is an adult with an advanced solid tumor such as melanoma, head and neck, liver or kidney cancer. The CDR3 DNA reads TGTGCTAGTGGTCTCGGACTAGCGGGGGGAATGTACCAAGAGACCCAGTACTTC. Its translation is CASGLGLAGGMYQETQYF.